Each of the 6 T cell receptor beta chains below was sequenced from the same sample in a study of vaccination and CD4 T cells after COVID-19. TCRdb fed the PCR reads into MiXCR, producing one record per CDR3 protein. Of about 20,000 distinct CDR3 sequences listed, roughly three fifths are singletons. The specimen comprised CD4+ T cells from blood, sampled before SARS-CoV-2 vaccination. Receptors were obtained from a human donor who had recovered from COVID-19.

The V and J genes are TRBV10-1 and TRBJ2-7; a weak D match, TRBD2 (7 bases). V lost 6 bases and J lost 0, with 12 bases in between. The CDR3 runs to 14 residues. Germline CDR1 is WNHNN and CDR2 is SYGVQD (reference sequence). In nucleotides, the CDR3 is TGCGCCAGCAGCCAAGGGGGGGACTCCTACGAGCAGTACTTC. Translated: CASSQGGDSYEQYF.

The chain links TRBV20-1 to TRBJ2-3; 11 bases are shared with TRBD2. This CDR3 is built from 18 residues. CDR1 DFQATT and CDR2 SNEGSKA come from the germline V gene (reference sequence). Germline trimming cut 3 bases from V and 2 bases from J; bases unmatched to any gene: 13. The CDR3 region is CSASGVEASGRLTDTQYF. The CDR3 nucleotides read TGCAGTGCTAGCGGTGTGGAGGCTAGCGGGAGGCTCACAGATACGCAGTATTTT.

This chain links TRBV20-1 with TRBJ2-5, with 8 bases identical to TRBD2. This CDR3 is built from 15 residues. J gave up 4 bases and V 3 bases, and 10 bases lay outside the gene matches. The V gene's germline CDR1 is DFQATT and CDR2 SNEGSKA (reference sequence). In DNA, the CDR3 is TGCAGTGCTAGTGTAAGCGGGAGCGTGGGAGAGACCCAGTACTTC. Protein sequence: CSASVSGSVGETQYF.

V usage is TRBV10-3 and J usage is TRBJ2-3; D not resolved. This CDR3 has 11 residues. The ends were cut back, 6 bases at V and 2 bases at J, with 3 bases in the middle. Germline V CDR1 and CDR2: ENHRY, SYGVKD. This CDR3 is CAIRLTDTQYF. The CDR3 nucleotides read TGTGCCATCAGGCTCACAGATACGCAGTATTTT.

The chain couples TRBV30 to TRBJ2-5; 7 bases line up with TRBD2. J lost 5 bases, V lost 8 bases, and 5 bases had no gene match. Germline V gives CDR1 GTSNPN, CDR2 SVGIG (reference sequence). The CDR3 sequence is 11 residues long. CDR3 nucleotides: TGTGCCGGGGGAGGGGAGGAGACCCAGTACTTC. The encoded protein is CAGGGEETQYF.

J is TRBJ1-6 and V is TRBV2; 7 bases align to TRBD1. In germline, CDR1 is SNHLY, CDR2 FYNNEI. V lost 6 bases to trimming and J lost 9 bases; unmatched junction nucleotides: 11. CDR3 size: 15 residues. The CDR3 is CASRDPTGPGSPLHF. CDR3 coding DNA: TGTGCCAGCAGAGACCCGACAGGGCCGGGTTCACCCCTCCACTTT.